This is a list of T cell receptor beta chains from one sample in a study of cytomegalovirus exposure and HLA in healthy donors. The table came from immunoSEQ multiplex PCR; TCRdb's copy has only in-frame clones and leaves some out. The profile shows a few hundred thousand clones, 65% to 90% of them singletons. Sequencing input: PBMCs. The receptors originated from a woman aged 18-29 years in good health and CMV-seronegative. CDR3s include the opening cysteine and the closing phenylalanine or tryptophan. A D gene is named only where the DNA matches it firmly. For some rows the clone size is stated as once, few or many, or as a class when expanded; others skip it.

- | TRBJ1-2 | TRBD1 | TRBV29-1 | TGCAGCGTTGCCCCAGGGACAGGGTATGGCTACACCTTC | CSVAPGTGYGYTF
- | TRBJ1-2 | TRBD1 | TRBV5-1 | TGCGCCAGCAGCGCGACAGGGGATGGCTACACCTTC | CASSATGDGYTF
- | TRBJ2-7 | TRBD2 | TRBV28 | TGTGCCAGCAGTCCTCCACGACTAGCGGGAGATTCAGAGCAGTACTTC | CASSPPRLAGDSEQYF
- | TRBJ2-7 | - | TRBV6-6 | TGTGCCAGCGGACTCCCCGCCGAGCAGTACTTC | CASGLPAEQYF
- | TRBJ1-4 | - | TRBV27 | TGTGCCAGCAGTTTATGGCAGGGAGGGGTCGAAAAACTGTTTTTT | CASSLWQGGVEKLFF
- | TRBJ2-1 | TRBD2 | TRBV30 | TGTGCCTGGAGTGTACTAGCGGGCAATGAGCAGTTCTTC | CAWSVLAGNEQFF
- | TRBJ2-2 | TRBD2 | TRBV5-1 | TGCGCCAGCAGCCGGCCACTAGCGTCCCCCGGGGAGCTGTTTTTT | CASSRPLASPGELFF
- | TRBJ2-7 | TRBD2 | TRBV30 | TGTGCCTGGAGTAGATGGCTAGCGGGTTCGAGCTCCTACGAGCAGTACTTC | CAWSRWLAGSSSYEQYF
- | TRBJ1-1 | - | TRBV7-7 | TGTGCTAGCAGCGCCCGGGAGGGTGGGGAAGCTTTCTTT | CASSAREGGEAFF
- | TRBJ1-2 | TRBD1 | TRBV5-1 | TGCGCCAGCAGCCCGGACAGGGTTTGGGGCTACACCTTC | CASSPDRVWGYTF
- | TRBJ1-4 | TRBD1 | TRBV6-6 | TGTGCCAGCAGTCACAGGGGGACTAAGGAGGAAAAACTGTTTTTT | CASSHRGTKEEKLFF
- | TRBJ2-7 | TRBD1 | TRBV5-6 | TGTGCCAGCAGCTTGAAGGGACAGCTATCCTACGAGCAGTACTTC | CASSLKGQLSYEQYF
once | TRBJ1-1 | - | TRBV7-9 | TGTGCCAGCAGCGCGGCCGGGGAGGATGAAGCTTTCTTT | CASSAAGEDEAFF
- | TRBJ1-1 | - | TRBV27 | TGTGCCAGCAGTTTATCCACAGTGCTCGTCGAGACTGAAGCTTTCTTT | CASSLSTVLVETEAFF
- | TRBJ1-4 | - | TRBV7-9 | TGTGCCAGCAGCTTAGTCTCTAGCCAGGGGTTAGAAAAACTGTTTTTT | CASSLVSSQGLEKLFF
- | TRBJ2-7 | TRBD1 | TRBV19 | TGTGCCAGTCGCCGAACAGGGGCGAAAAGCGAGCAGTACTTC | CASRRTGAKSEQYF
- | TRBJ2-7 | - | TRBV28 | TGTGCCAGCAGCCCTCGGAGGTACTCCTACGAGCAGTACTTC | CASSPRRYSYEQYF
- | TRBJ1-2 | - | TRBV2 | TGTGCCAGCAGTGAAGCGGGCGGCTACACCTTC | CASSEAGGYTF
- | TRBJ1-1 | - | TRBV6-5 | TGTGCCAGCAGTTACTCGTACAGGCTGAACACTGAAGCTTTCTTT | CASSYSYRLNTEAFF
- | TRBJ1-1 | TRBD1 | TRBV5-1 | TGCGCCAGCAGCCCTGGTGGGACAGGGAACACTGAAGCTTTCTTT | CASSPGGTGNTEAFF
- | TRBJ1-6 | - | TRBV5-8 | TGTGCCAGCAGCTTGGCCGGGGGGCTAGATTCACCCCTCCACTTT | CASSLAGGLDSPLHF
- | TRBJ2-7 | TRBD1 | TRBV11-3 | TGTGCCAGCAGCAGCCAGGGGGCCAGGGGCGAGCAGTACTTC | CASSSQGARGEQYF
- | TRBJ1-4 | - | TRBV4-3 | TGCGCCAGCAGCCAAGATACCGAGGGAACTAATGAAAAACTGTTTTTT | CASSQDTEGTNEKLFF
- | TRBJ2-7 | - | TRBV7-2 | TGTGCCAGCAGCCCCGGACCGGGGGACTACGAGCAGTACTTC | CASSPGPGDYEQYF
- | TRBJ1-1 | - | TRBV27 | TGTGCCAGCCGGACAGCCACTGAAGCTTTCTTT | CASRTATEAFF
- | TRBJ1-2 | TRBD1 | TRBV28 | TGTGCCAGCAGTCCCCATCCGGGACAGGGGAACTATGGCTACACCTTC | CASSPHPGQGNYGYTF
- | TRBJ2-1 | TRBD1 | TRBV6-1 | TGTGCCAGCAGTGGGAACAGGGGTCCCTTCGATGAGCAGTTCTTC | CASSGNRGPFDEQFF
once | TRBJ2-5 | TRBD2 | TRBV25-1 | TGTGCCAGCAGCATTTTAGCGGGAGGGCCTCAAGAGACCCAGTACTTC | CASSILAGGPQETQYF